A selection of T cell receptor beta chains follows, all from one sample in a study of vaccination effects on CD4 cells after COVID-19. Measured with immunoSEQ multiplex PCR; TCRdb has only the in-frame clones, and not every one. The table includes around 69,000 clones, 70% to 75% detected once. For these receptors, no antigen is known. Sequenced here: CD4+ T cells from PBMCs cultured with HCoV-229E spike peptides, sampled after COVID-19 vaccination. All receptors come from a human donor who received a COVID-19 vaccine. Both conserved end residues are part of each CDR3. Each record gives: V gene, clone size, D gene, J gene, CDR3 DNA, CDR3 protein. D genes are given only for firm matches. Part of the rows lack a size; the others show once, few, many or a class for expanded clones.

>TRBV12-3/TRBV12-4|few|NA|TRBJ2-5
TGTGCCAGCAGTTTAGTTCCACAAGAGACCCAGTACTTC
CASSLVPQETQYF
>TRBV24-1|NA|NA|TRBJ2-5
TGTGCCACCAGTGTGGGAGCAGGGTCGAGAGAGACCCAGTACTTC
CATSVGAGSRETQYF
>TRBV7-9|NA|TRBD2|TRBJ2-3
TGTGCCAGCAGCTTAGTTCTAGCGGGGGTATCAGATACGCAGTATTTT
CASSLVLAGVSDTQYF
>TRBV4-3|NA|NA|TRBJ1-2
TGCGCCAGCAGCCAAGCTCCGGGACGTAGAGATGGCTACACCTTC
CASSQAPGRRDGYTF
>TRBV5-1|NA|NA|TRBJ1-4
TGCGCCAGCAGCTTGGCCGCGGGGGCACAAGAAAAACTGTTTTTT
CASSLAAGAQEKLFF
>TRBV7-2|NA|TRBD1|TRBJ1-1
TGTGCCAGCAGCTTAGTATACAGGGGGACTGAAGCTTTCTTT
CASSLVYRGTEAFF
>TRBV9|NA|TRBD1|TRBJ1-2
TGTGCCAGCAGCGCAACCCCGGGACAGGGGGCGTCTGGCTACACCTTC
CASSATPGQGASGYTF
>TRBV9|NA|NA|TRBJ2-3
TGTGCCAGCAGCGTGAGCAGTCCCGCAGAGGGTACGCAGTATTTT
CASSVSSPAEGTQYF
>TRBV28|NA|NA|TRBJ2-2
TGTGCCAGCAGCCCCGGCGGTATCGGACAGAACACCGGGGAGCTGTTTTTT
CASSPGGIGQNTGELFF
>TRBV6-2/TRBV6-3|few|NA|TRBJ2-2
TGTGCCAGCAGTTACTCTAGCAACACCGGGGAGCTGTTTTTT
CASSYSSNTGELFF
>TRBV19|few|NA|TRBJ1-6
TGTGCCAGTAGTATACAGGCGGGAGGTAATTCACCCCTCCACTTT
CASSIQAGGNSPLHF
>TRBV29-1|once|NA|TRBJ1-2
TGCAGCGTTCCAGGGAACTATGGCTACACCTTC
CSVPGNYGYTF
>TRBV12-5|NA|NA|TRBJ1-1
TGTGCTAGTGGTCCCCCGACGGGCACTGAAGCTTTCTTT
CASGPPTGTEAFF
>TRBV28|NA|TRBD1|TRBJ2-1
TGTGCCAGCAGGCCCAACGGACAGGGGGACTACAATGAGCAGTTCTTC
CASRPNGQGDYNEQFF
>TRBV3-1/TRBV3-2|few|TRBD1|TRBJ1-4
TGTGCCAGCAGCCACAGGGGGCAAGGTGAAAAACTGTTTTTT
CASSHRGQGEKLFF
>TRBV19|few|NA|TRBJ1-4
TGTGCCAGTAGAACAGGGACCGCAACTAATGAAAAACTGTTTTTT
CASRTGTATNEKLFF
>TRBV5-6|NA|NA|TRBJ1-3
TGTGCCAGCAGCTTGGAGTTCTCTGGAAACACCATATATTTT
CASSLEFSGNTIYF
>TRBV7-8|NA|NA|TRBJ2-3
TGTGCCAGCAGCTTAGCGGGACCCCTCACAGATACGCAGTATTTT
CASSLAGPLTDTQYF